This T cell receptor beta chain was profiled in a study of blood T cell repertoires in COVID-19. Study summary: Some COVID-19 samples were acute and others convalescent; all came from the United States, Italy and Spain. PBMCs, B-cell-depleted T cells, or T cells provided the cDNA or gDNA that made up the material.

The age range of participants was about 18 to 100 years, with residence in some 25 US areas. Recovered participants had two consecutive negative NP/OP PCR tests, healthcare professional clearance, or symptom resolution. Sequenced by immunoSEQ multiplex PCR; TCRdb stores in-frame clones only, minus some. The profile shows approximately 230,000 clones, about 80% of them singletons. Germline V gene lookup returns CDR1 DFQATT and CDR2 SNEGSKA (reference sequence). The trim removed 3 bases at V and 5 bases at J, leaving 11 bases unmatched. This CDR3 spans 16 amino acids. The sequence was collected from a man aged 35 to 55 who had recovered from COVID-19. This chain uses TRBV20-1 with TRBJ1-4, with 8 bases lining up with TRBD1. The sequenced sample consisted of PBMCs or T cells enriched from blood (not recorded which). The CDR3 DNA reads as TGCAGTGCTAGTCCCCTGCAGGGGGCTGAGAATGAAAAACTGTTTTTT. It specifies CSASPLQGAENEKLFF.